This T cell receptor (beta chain) emerged from a study of OX40 agonist ivuxolimab in advanced cancers. About the study: The dose-escalation cohort had hepatocellular carcinoma, melanoma, renal cell or head and neck cancer.

Patients were ruled out by autoimmune disease history or systemic immunosuppression. Method: immunoSEQ multiplex PCR; TCRdb's copy keeps in-frame clones and lacks some. The table lists roughly 66,000 clones, 75% to 90% of them singletons. The germline gives CDR1 SNHLY, CDR2 FYNNEI. Trimming took off 4 bases at V and 7 bases at J, with 13 bases between the two ends. The CDR3 covers 13 residues. The gene calls are TRBV2 and TRBJ1-1, with D tentatively TRBD1 (6 bases). This TCR derives from an adult with an advanced solid tumor such as melanoma, head and neck, liver or kidney cancer. The sample here was CD4+ or CD8+ T cells sorted from blood, taken in a trial of the OX40 agonist ivuxolimab. The CDR3 here is CASSVGGAGEAFF. In DNA, the CDR3 is TGTGCCAGCAGTGTAGGGGGGGCAGGTGAAGCTTTCTTT.